Each of the 27 T cell receptor beta chains below was sequenced from the same sample in a study of control samples from healthy donors and cancer patients. Data came from immunoSEQ multiplex PCR; TCRdb stores just in-frame clones and leaves some out. In the table there are 95,000 to 130,000 clones, more than 85% of which are singletons. The specimen sequenced was blood. These TCRs come from a man aged 25-45 years in good health.

This chain joins TRBV19 and TRBJ1-1; D gene uncertain. The CDR3 spans 11 residues. Germline values: CDR1 LNHDA, CDR2 SQIVND (reference sequence). The germline V and J ends were trimmed by 7 bases and 1 base, with 4 bases remaining between them. The CDR3 spells CASNWNTEAFF. The CDR3, as DNA: TGTGCCAGTAACTGGAACACTGAAGCTTTCTTT.

This chain links TRBV28 with TRBJ1-1; a possible D gene is TRBD1 (5 bases). Germline assignment: CDR1 MDHEN and CDR2 SYDVKM. The ends were cut back, 4 bases at V and 1 base at J, with 10 bases in the middle. The CDR3 has 14 residues. CDR3 nucleotide sequence: TGTGCCAGCAGTTGGGGGTTGACGAACACTGAAGCTTTCTTT. It specifies CASSWGLTNTEAFF. The variable domain in full, with the rest retrieved from reference TRBV28 and TRBJ1-1, is DVKVTQSSRYLVKRTGEKVFLECVQDMDHENMFWYRQDPGLGLRLIYFSYDVKMKEKGDIPEGYSVSREKKERFSLILESASTNQTSMYLCASSWGLTNTEAFFGQGTRLTVV.

The gene calls are TRBV13 and TRBJ1-1, with 11 nucleotides matching TRBD1. The ends lost 6 bases at V and 1 base at J; junction bases unmatched: 4. This CDR3 has 15 amino acids. CDR1 and CDR2 (germline): PRHDT, FYEKMQ (reference sequence). In DNA, the CDR3 is TGTGCCAGCAGTCTCGGGACAGGGGGGAACACTGAAGCTTTCTTT. Protein sequence: CASSLGTGGNTEAFF.

In this sample, this clone turned up once. The rearrangement links TRBV3-1 (or the pseudogene TRBV3-2) to TRBJ2-5; the match to TRBD1 covers 9 bases. The CDR3 sequence is 14 residues long. Per germline, CDR1 LGHDT and CDR2 YNNKEL (reference sequence). Trimming at V came to 5 bases and at J to 6 bases, leaving 7 bases not matched to a gene. The DNA of the CDR3 is TGTGCCAGCAGCAAACAGGGGGCGCTGAAGACCCAGTACTTC. Amino acid sequence: CASSKQGALKTQYF.

The J gene is TRBJ2-7, the V gene TRBV11-2, with TRBD1 matching 7 bases. CDR3 length: 14 residues. The germline V gene encodes CDR1 SGHAT and CDR2 FQNNGV. Trimming took 1 base from V and 2 from J; bases not matched to a gene: 2. CDR3: CASSLGQGTYEQYF. In DNA, the CDR3 is TGTGCCAGCAGCTTAGGACAGGGTACCTACGAGCAGTACTTC.

This clone occurred a few times. V is TRBV27 and J is TRBJ1-4; D is possibly TRBD1 (6 bases). The CDR3 runs to 16 residues. The V end was cut by 6 bases, the J end by 7 bases, with 21 bases between. Germline V gene lookup returns CDR1 MNHEY and CDR2 SMNVEV (reference sequence). The CDR3 coding sequence is TGTGCCAGCAGGCCAGCTAACAGGGTTTTAACTGAAAAACTGTTTTTT. This sequence encodes CASRPANRVLTEKLFF.

V and J are TRBV24-1 and TRBJ1-2; the match to TRBD1 covers 7 bases. CDR1 is KGHDR, CDR2 SFDVKD, per germline. The CDR3 runs to 15 residues. V lost 2 bases, J lost 4 bases, and 6 bases stayed unmatched. The CDR3 spells CATSDSRQGSYGYTF. For the CDR3, the DNA is TGTGCCACCAGTGATTCGAGACAGGGCTCCTATGGCTACACCTTC.

The CDR3 spells CASSGTASDEQFF. The CDR3 DNA reads as TGTGCCAGCAGTGGGACAGCCTCTGATGAGCAGTTCTTC. The chain has TRBV12-3 or TRBV12-4 and TRBJ2-1; 7 nucleotides match TRBD1. CDR3 length: 13 residues. The V and J ends lost 5 bases and 8 bases, in that order; junction bases with no gene match: 6.

The chain uses TRBV24-1 and TRBJ2-3, with 7 bases identical to TRBD1. In germline, CDR1 is KGHDR, CDR2 SFDVKD. V lost 4 bases to trimming and J lost 0 bases; unmatched junction nucleotides: 6. The CDR3 runs to 16 residues. The chain's CDR3 is CATSDRDSASTDTQYF. The CDR3 region has the DNA TGTGCCACCAGTGACCGGGACAGTGCTAGCACAGATACGCAGTATTTT.

This clone was observed a few times. The chain recombines TRBV3-1 (or the pseudogene TRBV3-2) with TRBJ2-5; D possibly corresponds to TRBD1 (6 bases). The CDR3 is 13 amino acids. V was cut by 0 bases and J by 7 bases, with 9 bases left in between. Germline CDR1 and CDR2: LGHDT and YNNKEL (reference sequence). The CDR3 reads CASSQDRGGTQYF. The CDR3 DNA reads TGTGCCAGCAGCCAAGACAGGGGCGGGACCCAGTACTTC.

V is TRBV10-3 and J is TRBJ1-1; 9 bases agree with TRBD1. The CDR3 contains 14 residues. V shed 10 bases, J shed 0 bases, and the junction held 6 bases outside the gene matches. Germline CDR1 and CDR2: ENHRY and SYGVKD. The chain's CDR3 is CASSGTGMNTEAFF. The CDR3 DNA is TGTGCCAGTAGCGGGACAGGGATGAACACTGAAGCTTTCTTT.

The J gene is TRBJ2-3, the V gene TRBV5-6; D perhaps matches TRBD2 (6 bases). The CDR3 contains 14 residues. Germline V gene data show CDR1 as SGHDT and CDR2 as YYEEEE. Trimming removed 2 bases from V and 5 bases from J, with 12 bases in between. The CDR3 reads CASSFRPGVDTQYF. The CDR3 bases are TGTGCCAGCAGCTTTCGCCCGGGGGTAGATACGCAGTATTTT.

The chain employs TRBV5-1 and TRBJ1-1; D remains ambiguous. Per the germline V gene, CDR1 is SGHRS and CDR2 is YFSETQ. The V and J ends lost 4 bases and 1 base respectively, with 8 bases between them. The CDR3 extends over 13 amino acids. The CDR3: CASSEGWNTEAFF. As DNA, the CDR3 is TGCGCCAGCAGCGAGGGTTGGAACACTGAAGCTTTCTTT.

The rearrangement joins TRBV6-1 to TRBJ1-2; tentative D call: TRBD1 (6 bases). This CDR3 is built from 13 residues. Germline values: CDR1 MNHNS, CDR2 SASEGT. With 4 bases removed from V and 6 bases from J, the gap between germline ends came to 12 bases. The CDR3 DNA reads as TGTGCCAGCAGTGTCAGGGGCGGGGATGGCTACACCTTC. It yields the protein CASSVRGGDGYTF.

This clone was counted a single time. This chain joins TRBV4-1 and TRBJ2-7, with D tentatively TRBD1 (5 bases). V lost 1 base to trimming and J lost 5 bases, with 12 bases between them. The CDR3 runs to 14 residues. Germline V gene data show CDR1 as MGHRA and CDR2 as YSYEKL. The CDR3 sequence is CASSQGPGPDEQYF. The CDR3 DNA reads as TGCGCCAGCAGCCAAGGTCCAGGGCCCGACGAGCAGTACTTC.

The chain uses TRBV5-6 and TRBJ2-7; D ambiguous. The CDR3 has 14 amino acids. The V end lost 4 bases, the J end lost 1 base, and 12 bases lay between the germline ends. Looked up from germline, CDR1 is SGHDT and CDR2 is YYEEEE. The CDR3 sequence: CASSPVGDSYEQYV. CDR3 DNA sequence: TGTGCCAGCAGCCCCGTCGGCGATTCCTACGAGCAGTACGTC.

This clone was observed a few times. The genes are TRBV4-2 and TRBJ1-2; D remains ambiguous. The length of the CDR3 is 13 residues. Trimming left V 8 bases short and J 0 bases short, with 10 bases between. CDR1 and CDR2 (germline): LGHNA, YNFKEQ. DNA for the CDR3: TGTGCCAGCTCCCCCCCTACTAACTATGGCTACACCTTC. Translated: CASSPPTNYGYTF.

The chain employs TRBV28 and TRBJ1-6; 9 nucleotides match TRBD1. The CDR3 extends over 16 amino acids. The germline gives CDR1 MDHEN, CDR2 SYDVKM. V was clipped by 5 bases and J by 7 bases; unmatched bases: 9. This CDR3 reads CASSQQGAPLNSPLHF. The CDR3, as DNA: TGTGCCAGCAGTCAACAGGGGGCCCCTTTAAATTCACCCCTCCACTTT.

The J gene is TRBJ1-4, the V gene TRBV3-1 (or the pseudogene TRBV3-2), with D perhaps TRBD1 (6 bases). The CDR3 loop spans 15 amino acids. The V end was cut by 4 bases, the J end by 6 bases, with 15 bases between. Germline V CDR1 and CDR2: LGHDT, YNNKEL (reference sequence). This CDR3 is CASSPGVSGYEKLFF. In DNA form, the CDR3 reads TGTGCCAGCAGCCCAGGGGTTTCGGGGTATGAAAAACTGTTTTTT.

The chain recombines TRBV6-6 with TRBJ1-2; D perhaps matches TRBD1 (5 bases). CDR1 and CDR2 from the germline V gene are MNHNY and SVGAGI (reference sequence). The CDR3 is 16 amino acids. V was trimmed by 7 bases and J by 4 bases, leaving 22 bases between them. The chain's CDR3 is CASTKLAGTSTYGYTF. Here the CDR3 DNA reads TGTGCCAGCACCAAGCTGGCGGGGACCTCGACCTATGGCTACACCTTC.

The V gene is TRBV10-2, the J gene TRBJ2-7; a weak D match, TRBD2 (6 bases). This CDR3 region has 15 residues. Per germline, CDR1 WSHSY and CDR2 SAAADI. V lost 6 bases to trimming and J lost 2 bases, with 17 bases between them. This CDR3 reads CASSTPGGTTYEQYF. CDR3 nucleotides: TGCGCCAGCAGCACCCCCGGGGGTACCACCTACGAGCAGTACTTC.

The chain joins TRBV27 to TRBJ2-7; TRBD2 matches at 8 bases. The trim removed 0 bases at V and 4 bases at J, leaving 14 bases unmatched. The CDR3 extends over 18 amino acids. Germline V gene data show CDR1 as MNHEY and CDR2 as SMNVEV (reference sequence). In DNA, the CDR3 is TGTGCCAGCAGTTTATCCGGGACTTCGGGGGGGACGGGATACGAGCAGTACTTC. Translating gives CASSLSGTSGGTGYEQYF.

This clone was found a few times. The chain uses TRBV6-6 and TRBJ1-6, with D possibly being TRBD1 (5 bases). The germline CDR1 and CDR2 sequences are MNHNY and SVGAGI (reference sequence). The CDR3 is 15 amino acids. The ends were cut back, 11 bases at V and 7 bases at J, with 21 bases in the middle. The CDR3, as DNA: TGTGCCGGACAAAAAGGGAGGCTTGCGAATTCACCCCTCCACTTT. It is translated as CAGQKGRLANSPLHF.

The CDR3 DNA is TGCGCCAGCAGTCGTCGACGCGGGGGGAAGGGACAGGTCAATCAGCCCCAGCATTTT. This sequence encodes CASSRRRGGKGQVNQPQHF. The chain links TRBV23-1 to TRBJ1-5; TRBD1 aligns across 8 bases. TRBV23-1 falls under the ORF class, with uncertain function. V lost 4 bases, J lost 3 bases, and 17 bases stayed unmatched. The CDR3 consists of 19 residues.

The table lists this clone with a count of one. The J gene is TRBJ1-1, the V gene TRBV23-1; 7 nucleotides agree with TRBD1. TRBV23-1 is known as an ORF, though its function is uncertain. This CDR3 contains 15 residues. The trim removed 0 bases at V and 3 bases at J, leaving 4 bases unmatched. The DNA for the CDR3 is TGCGCCAGCAGTCAATCGGCCAGGGGGGACACTGAAGCTTTCTTT. Protein: CASSQSARGDTEAFF.

The chain uses TRBV25-1 and TRBJ1-4, with D perhaps matching TRBD1 (6 bases). Per the germline V gene, CDR1 is MGHDK and CDR2 is SYGVNS. This CDR3 region has 15 residues. V lost 6 bases and J lost 2, with 13 bases in between. The CDR3, as DNA: TGTGCCAGCAGCGCCAGGGGAGGGACTAATGAAAAACTGTTTTTT. It is translated as CASSARGGTNEKLFF.

This chain connects TRBV27 to TRBJ2-5; 10 nucleotides align to TRBD1. CDR1 is MNHEY and CDR2 is SMNVEV in the germline V gene (reference sequence). CDR3 length: 15 residues. Unmatched junction bases numbered 9, after V lost 6 bases and J lost 5 bases. The CDR3 nucleotides read TGTGCCAGCAGACCTGGGACAGGGGAATGGGAGACCCAGTACTTC. Amino acids: CASRPGTGEWETQYF.